The clone carrying this T cell receptor (beta chain) was detected only once. This entry comes from a study of control samples from healthy donors and cancer patients. V gave up 8 bases and J gave up 2 bases, with 13 bases separating them. The germline V gene has CDR1 SNHLY and CDR2 FYNNEI. The CDR3 totals 14 residues. Libraries were prepared by immunoSEQ multiplex PCR; TCRdb keeps only in-frame clonotypes and omits some of them. The sample has approximately 45,000 clones, 80% to 95% seen once. The sample consisted of PBMCs. This chain connects TRBV2 to TRBJ2-1; D may be TRBD1 or TRBD2 (5 bases each). The receptor's source is a woman between 40 and 55 years old with head and neck cancer. The CDR3 spells CASEQRDPYNEQFF. CDR3 DNA sequence: TGTGCCAGCGAACAAAGGGACCCCTACAATGAGCAGTTCTTC.